Listed below are T cell receptor beta chains from one sample, sequenced in a study of beta chain features in type 1 diabetes. This table comes from immunoSEQ multiplex PCR, and its TCRdb copy is limited to in-frame clones, with some not included. The repertoire holds 640,000 or so clones, with roughly 13% as singletons. Sequenced input: naive CD4+ T cells from blood. The origin of the receptors is a young man with type 1 diabetes. Both conserved end residues are part of each CDR3. The D gene is left open where the match is weak. Rows may omit the clone size; those that give it use once, few, many or a size class.

v_call: TRBV30
d_call: TRBD2
clone_size: -
j_call: TRBJ2-3
cdr3_nt: TGTGCCTGGAGTCCAGGACTAGCGGGAGGGACAGATACGCAGTATTTT
cdr3_aa: CAWSPGLAGGTDTQYF

v_call: TRBV18
d_call: TRBD2
clone_size: few
j_call: TRBJ2-5
cdr3_nt: TGTGCCAGCTCACCACTAGCGGGACTTGTGGAGACCCAGTACTTC
cdr3_aa: CASSPLAGLVETQYF

v_call: TRBV28
d_call: TRBD1
clone_size: few
j_call: TRBJ2-1
cdr3_nt: TGTGCCAGCAGGTTGGTGGGACAGGCAGAGAGTGAGCAGTTCTTC
cdr3_aa: CASRLVGQAESEQFF

v_call: TRBV6-1
d_call: -
clone_size: few
j_call: TRBJ2-1
cdr3_nt: TGTGCCAGCAGTGATGGGGGGACGCCGAACAATGAGCAGTTCTTC
cdr3_aa: CASSDGGTPNNEQFF

v_call: TRBV30
d_call: TRBD1
clone_size: -
j_call: TRBJ1-1
cdr3_nt: TGTGCCTGGAGTGAAAGGACAGGTTTGAACACTGAAGCTTTCTTT
cdr3_aa: CAWSERTGLNTEAFF

v_call: TRBV5-4
d_call: -
clone_size: few
j_call: TRBJ2-1
cdr3_nt: TGTGCCAGCAGCTTAGACCAGGGGCACAATGAGCAGTTCTTC
cdr3_aa: CASSLDQGHNEQFF

v_call: TRBV7-2
d_call: -
clone_size: few
j_call: TRBJ2-2
cdr3_nt: TGTGCCAGCAGCTTAGCCCCCGGGTTGGGGAGCACCGGGGAGCTGTTTTTT
cdr3_aa: CASSLAPGLGSTGELFF

v_call: TRBV5-1
d_call: TRBD1
clone_size: few
j_call: TRBJ2-7
cdr3_nt: TGCGCCAGCAGTTCCTCCGGGACAGGGTCGGACGAGCAGTACTTC
cdr3_aa: CASSSSGTGSDEQYF

v_call: TRBV25-1
d_call: -
clone_size: few
j_call: TRBJ2-2
cdr3_nt: TGTGCCAGCAGTGTAACCGGGGAGCTGTTTTTT
cdr3_aa: CASSVTGELFF

v_call: TRBV7-8
d_call: -
clone_size: few
j_call: TRBJ2-7
cdr3_nt: TGTGCCAGCAGCTTAGTGGGGACCGGGAGCTCCTACGAGCAGTACTTC
cdr3_aa: CASSLVGTGSSYEQYF

v_call: TRBV13
d_call: TRBD2
clone_size: -
j_call: TRBJ2-1
cdr3_nt: TGTGCCAGCAGCTCGGGACCCAGGACTAGCGGGGGGGCCGGGGATGAGCAGTTCTTC
cdr3_aa: CASSSGPRTSGGAGDEQFF